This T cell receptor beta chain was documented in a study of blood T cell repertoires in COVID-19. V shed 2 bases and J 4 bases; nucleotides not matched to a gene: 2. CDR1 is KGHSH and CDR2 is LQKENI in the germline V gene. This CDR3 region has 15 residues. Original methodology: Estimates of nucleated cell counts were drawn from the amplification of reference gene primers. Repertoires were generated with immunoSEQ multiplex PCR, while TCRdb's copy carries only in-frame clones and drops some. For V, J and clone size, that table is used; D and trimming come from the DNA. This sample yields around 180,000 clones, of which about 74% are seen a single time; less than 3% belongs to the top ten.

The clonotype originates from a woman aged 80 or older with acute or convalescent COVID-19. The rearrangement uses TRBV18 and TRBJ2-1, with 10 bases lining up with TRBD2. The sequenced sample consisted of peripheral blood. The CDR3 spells CASSPDSGRYNEQFF. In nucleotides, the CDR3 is TGTGCCAGCTCACCAGATAGCGGGAGGTACAATGAGCAGTTCTTC.